Listed below are T cell receptor beta chains from one sample, sequenced in a study of blood T cell repertoires in COVID-19. Method: immunoSEQ multiplex PCR; TCRdb's copy keeps in-frame clones and lacks some. The sample includes approximately 200,000 clones, approximately 92% seen only once; the top ten take about 2.2%. The source material was PBMCs or T cells enriched from blood (not recorded which). These receptors were obtained from a woman in her thirties or forties with acute COVID-19. CDR3s include the opening cysteine and the closing phenylalanine or tryptophan. D genes are given only for firm matches. Where a row states a size, it is once, few, many or the class of an expanded clone; other rows omit it.

clone_size j_call d_call v_call cdr3_aa cdr3_nt
. TRBJ1-2 . TRBV19 CASYSYGYTF TGTGCCAGTTATAGCTATGGCTACACCTTC
. TRBJ1-4 . TRBV19 CASSIGQGNEKLFF TGTGCCAGTAGTATCGGGCAGGGCAATGAAAAACTGTTTTTT
few TRBJ2-2 . TRBV7-2 CASSLTTNTGELFF TGTGCCAGCAGCTTAACTACGAACACCGGGGAGCTGTTTTTT
. TRBJ1-4 . TRBV21-1 CASTGGWTNEKLFF TGTGCCAGCACCGGGGGGTGGACTAATGAAAAACTGTTTTTT
. TRBJ2-6 . TRBV2 CASRGHSRSGANVLTF TGTGCCAGCAGGGGGCATTCACGGTCTGGGGCCAACGTCCTGACTTTC
few TRBJ2-7 . TRBV2 CASSDFPRYEQYF TGTGCCAGCAGTGATTTTCCACGGTACGAGCAGTACTTC
. TRBJ1-3 . TRBV4-1 CASSQQDSGNTIYF TGCGCCAGCAGCCAACAGGACTCTGGAAACACCATATATTTT
. TRBJ1-2 . TRBV6-6 CASSYVTAYGYTF TGTGCCAGCAGTTACGTGACAGCATATGGCTACACCTTC
. TRBJ1-1 TRBD1 TRBV10-3 CAIRGDRGVSTEAFF TGTGCCATCAGAGGGGACAGGGGGGTTTCCACTGAAGCTTTCTTT
. TRBJ1-1 TRBD1 TRBV2 CASSRAGGNTEAFF TGTGCCAGCAGTCGGGCAGGGGGGAACACTGAAGCTTTCTTT
. TRBJ1-2 . TRBV27 CASGERGRPHYGYTF TGTGCCAGCGGCGAGCGGGGGAGACCACACTATGGCTACACCTTC
. TRBJ1-6 TRBD1 TRBV2 CASSRGIHYNSPLHF TGTGCCAGCAGCAGGGGGATACACTATAATTCACCCCTCCACTTT
. TRBJ2-7 TRBD1 TRBV7-9 CASSSLITGQITYEQYF TGTGCCAGCAGCTCCCTCATTACGGGACAGATAACCTACGAGCAGTACTTC
. TRBJ2-1 . TRBV4-2 CASSQLATYNEQFF TGTGCCAGCAGCCAACTAGCGACCTACAATGAGCAGTTCTTC
. TRBJ2-2 TRBD2 TRBV7-2 CASSLVGLALANTGELFF TGTGCCAGCAGCTTAGTCGGACTAGCGCTCGCGAACACCGGGGAGCTGTTTTTT
. TRBJ1-5 . TRBV18 CASSPTGSSNQPQHF TGTGCCAGCTCACCGACAGGAAGTAGCAATCAGCCCCAGCATTTT
. TRBJ2-2 TRBD2 TRBV3-1/TRBV3-2 CASSRTSGVNTGELFF TGTGCCAGCAGCCGGACTAGCGGAGTTAACACCGGGGAGCTGTTTTTT
. TRBJ2-3 . TRBV6-1 CASSDKFRTDTDTQYF TGTGCCAGCAGTGATAAATTTAGGACAGACACAGATACGCAGTATTTT
. TRBJ2-1 TRBD1 TRBV6-5 CASSQQGPPYNEQFF TGTGCCAGCAGTCAACAGGGGCCCCCCTACAATGAGCAGTTCTTC
. TRBJ1-3 TRBD1 TRBV18 CASSRGQGVAGNTIYF TGTGCCAGCTCACGAGGACAGGGGGTGGCTGGAAACACCATATATTTT
. TRBJ2-7 . TRBV19 CASSMEGYEQYF TGTGCCAGTAGTATGGAGGGCTACGAGCAGTACTTC
. TRBJ2-4 TRBD2 TRBV7-2 CASSPAPSGTKNIQYF TGTGCCAGCAGCCCGGCCCCCAGCGGGACTAAAAACATTCAGTACTTC
. TRBJ2-2 TRBD1 TRBV19 CASSTQLTGTGVVGELFF TGTGCCAGTAGCACACAACTAACCGGGACAGGGGTAGTCGGGGAGCTGTTTTTT
. TRBJ2-7 TRBD1 TRBV5-1 CASSLATPGGLVYEQYF TGCGCCAGCAGCTTGGCCACGCCAGGGGGCCTTGTCTACGAGCAGTACTTC
few TRBJ2-7 TRBD2 TRBV4-2 CASSLSISGRYEQYF TGTGCCAGCAGCCTATCCATCAGCGGGAGATACGAGCAGTACTTC
. TRBJ2-7 . TRBV30 CAWNRATYEQYF TGTGCCTGGAACAGGGCCACCTACGAGCAGTACTTC
. TRBJ2-7 TRBD1 TRBV2 CASSFTPGQGPLGSRYEQYF TGTGCCAGCAGTTTCACACCGGGACAGGGACCGTTAGGGAGTCGCTACGAGCAGTACTTC
. TRBJ2-5 TRBD2 TRBV9 CASSAGRGGQQETQYF TGTGCCAGCAGCGCCGGGCGGGGGGGACAACAAGAGACCCAGTACTTC
. TRBJ1-6 . TRBV3-1/TRBV3-2 CASSQGTAINSPLHF TGTGCCAGCAGCCAAGGGACAGCCATAAATTCACCCCTCCACTTT
. TRBJ2-7 . TRBV2 CASRRTDNTYEQYF TGTGCCAGCCGACGGACAGATAATACCTACGAGCAGTACTTC
. TRBJ2-3 . TRBV7-2 CASSLNRGHLDTQYF TGTGCCAGCAGCTTAAATCGGGGACACCTAGATACGCAGTATTTT
. TRBJ2-1 TRBD2 TRBV6-2/TRBV6-3 CASSFSPAAGARYNEQFF TGTGCCAGCAGTTTCAGCCCAGCAGCGGGGGCGCGTTACAATGAGCAGTTCTTC
. TRBJ2-3 TRBD2 TRBV19 CASSPGLAGGTDTQYF TGTGCCAGTAGCCCGGGACTAGCGGGTGGCACAGATACGCAGTATTTT
. TRBJ2-5 TRBD2 TRBV5-1 CASGTSGGQETQYF TGCGCCAGCGGGACTAGCGGAGGACAAGAGACCCAGTACTTC
. TRBJ1-5 TRBD1 TRBV19 CASRTAGTGDAQPQHF TGTGCCAGTAGAACCGCCGGGACAGGGGATGCTCAGCCCCAGCATTTT
. TRBJ2-1 TRBD2 TRBV5-4 CASTWGSGVSYNEQFF TGTGCCAGCACCTGGGGTAGCGGGGTCTCCTACAATGAGCAGTTCTTC
. TRBJ1-1 TRBD1 TRBV19 CASKNWTGQTEAFF TGTGCCAGTAAAAACTGGACAGGGCAAACTGAAGCTTTCTTT
few TRBJ2-5 . TRBV7-9 CASSLVASTRIQYF TGTGCCAGCAGCTTAGTAGCCTCGACCCGGATCCAGTACTTC
. TRBJ1-6 TRBD1 TRBV19 CASSMKGQVDSPLHF TGTGCCAGTAGTATGAAAGGACAGGTCGACTCACCCCTCCACTTT
. TRBJ2-7 . TRBV28 CASSLGTAGEQYF TGTGCCAGCAGTTTAGGAACCGCGGGCGAGCAGTACTTC
. TRBJ1-1 TRBD1 TRBV30 CAWRGGSRTEAFF TGTGCCTGGAGAGGGGGCAGTCGCACTGAAGCTTTCTTT
. TRBJ2-7 TRBD1 TRBV15 CATSRSRTGSSYEQYF TGTGCCACCAGCAGATCCAGGACAGGGAGCTCCTACGAGCAGTACTTC
once TRBJ2-1 TRBD2 TRBV25-1 CASSESRDYLYNEQFF TGTGCCAGCAGTGAATCCCGGGACTACCTATACAATGAGCAGTTCTTC
. TRBJ2-5 . TRBV7-2 CASSLAVSGQETQYF TGTGCCAGCAGCTTAGCGGTTAGCGGACAAGAGACCCAGTACTTC
. TRBJ2-7 . TRBV7-8 CASSETAVSYEQYF TGTGCCAGCAGCGAAACAGCAGTCTCCTACGAGCAGTACTTC